Listed below are T cell receptor beta chains from one sample, sequenced in a study of blood T cell repertoires in COVID-19. The repertoire was sequenced with immunoSEQ multiplex PCR; TCRdb's copy has only in-frame clones and lacks some. Of 120,000 or so clones listed, 70% to 90% are singletons. The sample taken for sequencing was peripheral blood. These receptors all stem from a man between 45 and 60 years old with acute or convalescent COVID-19. Each CDR3 is given with its conserved first and last residue. A D gene is named only where the DNA matches it firmly. Not every row has a clone size; where given, it reads once, few, many or a size class.

>TRBV18|.|.|TRBJ1-1
CASSSAGWGAEAFF
TGTGCCAGCTCATCAGCAGGGTGGGGTGCTGAAGCTTTCTTT
>TRBV29-1|.|TRBD1|TRBJ1-3
CSGKQGSGNTIYF
TGCAGCGGCAAACAGGGGTCTGGAAACACCATATATTTT
>TRBV27|.|.|TRBJ2-1
CATRGGNSYNEQFF
TGTGCCACCCGAGGCGGTAACTCCTACAATGAGCAGTTCTTC
>TRBV6-5|.|.|TRBJ1-3
CASTRGSGNTIYF
TGTGCCAGCACGCGGGGCTCTGGAAACACCATATATTTT
>TRBV27|.|.|TRBJ1-2
CASSSRIRGDYGYTF
TGTGCCAGCAGCAGCCGAATAAGGGGTGACTATGGCTACACCTTC
>TRBV24-1|.|TRBD1|TRBJ2-3
CATSDFPGGCTDTQYF
TGTGCCACCAGTGATTTCCCAGGGGGCTGCACAGATACGCAGTATTTT
>TRBV5-1|few|TRBD2|TRBJ2-7
CASSLVTGGYEQYF
TGCGCCAGCAGCTTGGTTACGGGAGGCTACGAGCAGTACTTC
>TRBV18|once|TRBD2|TRBJ2-7
CASSPLLASSYEQYF
TGTGCCAGCTCACCATTACTAGCGAGCTCCTACGAGCAGTACTTC
>TRBV6-5|.|TRBD1|TRBJ1-5
CASNSRQGERPQHF
TGTGCCAGCAACTCTAGACAGGGCGAGAGACCCCAGCATTTT
>TRBV5-1|.|.|TRBJ1-2
CASSPQGQWGYTF
TGCGCCAGCAGCCCTCAGGGGCAGTGGGGCTACACCTTC
>TRBV10-2|.|TRBD1|TRBJ2-5
CASGGQGAETQYF
TGCGCCAGCGGGGGACAGGGGGCAGAGACCCAGTACTTC
>TRBV29-1|.|.|TRBJ2-5
CSVTAYQETQYF
TGCAGCGTTACAGCCTACCAAGAGACCCAGTACTTC
>TRBV18|.|.|TRBJ2-7
CASSLTQDYEQYF
TGTGCCAGCTCACTCACTCAAGACTACGAGCAGTACTTC
>TRBV5-1|.|.|TRBJ1-4
CASNPTAGGLNEKLFF
TGCGCCAGCAACCCAACTGCCGGGGGGCTGAATGAAAAACTGTTTTTT
>TRBV4-3|.|TRBD2|TRBJ2-1
CASSRAWTSGTSEQFF
TGCGCCAGCAGCCGGGCATGGACTAGCGGGACAAGTGAGCAGTTCTTC
>TRBV19|.|.|TRBJ2-2
CASSTLGAFNTGELFF
TGTGCCAGTAGTACCCTTGGGGCGTTTAACACCGGGGAGCTGTTTTTT
>TRBV11-2|few|TRBD1|TRBJ1-3
CASSYTGGRNTIYF
TGTGCCAGCAGCTATACAGGGGGCAGAAACACCATATATTTT
>TRBV12-2|.|.|TRBJ2-7
CASRKGERDSPEVWYF
TGTGCAAGTCGTAAAGGTGAGCGGGACTCCCCTGAGGTGTGGTACTTC
>TRBV5-1|once|TRBD1|TRBJ2-5
CASSLLQGVQETQYF
TGCGCCAGCAGCCTGCTTCAGGGGGTCCAAGAGACCCAGTACTTC
>TRBV11-3|.|.|TRBJ2-5
CASSFQITGLQETQYF
TGTGCCAGCAGCTTCCAAATAACAGGGTTACAGGAGACCCAGTACTTC
>TRBV6-1|.|.|TRBJ2-3
CASSEARGVTDTQYF
TGTGCCAGCAGTGAAGCGCGGGGAGTAACAGATACGCAGTATTTT
>TRBV5-8|few|.|TRBJ2-7
CASSLEPGTYEQYF
TGTGCCAGCAGCTTGGAACCGGGAACCTACGAGCAGTACTTC
>TRBV7-6|.|TRBD2|TRBJ2-1
CASSLVLGTSGSEQFF
TGTGCCAGCAGCTTAGTCCTGGGGACTAGCGGGAGTGAGCAGTTCTTC
>TRBV14|.|TRBD2|TRBJ2-1
CASSQDAPGFGTSADNEQFF
TGTGCCAGCAGCCAAGATGCGCCAGGGTTTGGGACTAGCGCCGACAATGAGCAGTTCTTC
>TRBV25-1|.|.|TRBJ1-1
CASSESAWGHTEAFF
TGTGCCAGCAGTGAATCGGCCTGGGGGCACACTGAAGCTTTCTTT
>TRBV2|.|TRBD2|TRBJ2-4
CASSKRGLAGLAKNIQYF
TGTGCCAGCAGTAAACGGGGACTAGCGGGGCTAGCCAAAAACATTCAGTACTTC
>TRBV5-1|.|TRBD1|TRBJ1-3
CASSTTGWNTIYF
TGCGCCAGCAGCACGACAGGGTGGAACACCATATATTTT
>TRBV14|.|TRBD2|TRBJ2-3
CASSPASGRIVNTQYF
TGTGCCAGCAGCCCCGCTAGCGGGAGAATAGTGAATACGCAGTATTTT
>TRBV7-2|.|.|TRBJ1-5
CASTVGGSNQPQHF
TGTGCCAGCACCGTCGGAGGTAGCAATCAGCCCCAGCATTTT
>TRBV11-3|once|.|TRBJ1-1
CASSLSKTEAFF
TGTGCCAGCAGCCTATCAAAAACTGAAGCTTTCTTT
>TRBV7-9|.|.|TRBJ1-1
CASSSQRNTEAFF
TGTGCCAGCAGCTCGCAGCGAAACACTGAAGCTTTCTTT
>TRBV18|.|TRBD1|TRBJ2-3
CASSPGQGLTDTQYF
TGTGCCAGCTCACCCGGACAGGGACTCACAGATACGCAGTATTTT
>TRBV3-1/TRBV3-2|.|.|TRBJ2-1
CASSQYVWGQTYNEQFF
TGTGCCAGCAGCCAATACGTGTGGGGGCAGACCTACAATGAGCAGTTCTTC
>TRBV19|.|TRBD1|TRBJ1-2
CASSMRELGEQGAYGYTF
TGTGCCAGTAGTATGAGGGAGCTTGGTGAACAGGGGGCCTATGGCTACACCTTC
>TRBV6-1|.|.|TRBJ2-2
CASRGAGELFF
TGTGCCAGCAGGGGAGCCGGGGAGCTGTTTTTT
>TRBV6-5|.|.|TRBJ1-3
CASSFDRYGNTIYF
TGTGCCAGCAGTTTCGACAGATATGGAAACACCATATATTTT
>TRBV30|.|.|TRBJ1-2
CAWRTVGRTYGYTF
TGTGCCTGGAGGACAGTCGGGAGGACCTATGGCTACACCTTC
>TRBV6-5|.|TRBD1|TRBJ1-2
CASSYGPGQGNSYTF
TGTGCCAGCAGTTACGGACCGGGACAGGGGAACAGCTACACCTTC
>TRBV30|.|.|TRBJ1-5
CAWSSTTANQPQHF
TGTGCCTGGAGTTCAACCACTGCTAATCAGCCCCAGCATTTT
>TRBV24-1|.|.|TRBJ1-2
CATSDFQGRGYTF
TGTGCCACCAGTGATTTCCAGGGCCGCGGCTACACCTTC
>TRBV6-2/TRBV6-3|.|TRBD1|TRBJ2-7
CASSLYRGRRDEQYF
TGTGCCAGCAGCCTCTACAGGGGGCGCAGGGACGAGCAGTACTTC
>TRBV7-2|.|.|TRBJ1-3
CASSLGGPGNTIYF
TGTGCCAGCAGCTTAGGAGGGCCGGGAAACACCATATATTTT